Following are 26 T cell receptor beta chains from one sample sequenced in a study of prognosis after radiotherapy for stage I lung cancer. Starting from genomic DNA, TCR beta CDR3 was amplified through two-round multiplex PCR. For every TRBV and TRBJ gene, a specific primer was used in first-round PCR. TCRdb analysed the multiplex PCR reads with MiXCR anew, one entry per CDR3 protein. Counted here are almost 20,000 distinct CDR3 sequences, roughly 28% occurring once; the ten biggest clones make up about 20%. Specimen: PBMCs, collected before or after stereotactic body radiation therapy (not recorded which). The receptors here all came from a donor over 45 with non-small cell lung cancer.

This clonotype was seen ten or more times. V is TRBV3-1 and J is TRBJ1-1; 7 positions agree with TRBD1. The CDR3 covers 15 residues. The junction had 10 bases not matched to a gene; V was cut back by 5 bases and J by 4 bases. Per germline, CDR1 LGHDT and CDR2 YNNKEL (reference sequence). The CDR3 loop is CASSFRQGKGTEAFF. Written as DNA, the CDR3 is TGTGCCAGCAGCTTCAGACAGGGTAAGGGCACTGAAGCTTTCTTT.

As to this clonotype: The junction departs from the called germline gene at one end, perhaps through a read error. The chain links TRBV15 to TRBJ2-3; 7 nucleotides line up with TRBD2. The germline gives CDR1 LNHNV, CDR2 YYDKDF (reference sequence). This CDR3 contains 18 residues. The CDR3: CATRRDGLEGGRADTQYF. The DNA for the CDR3 is TGTGCCACCAGAAGAGATGGCCTAGAGGGAGGGCGAGCAGATACGCAGTATTTT.

The rearrangement links TRBV7-6 to TRBJ2-2, with D perhaps assigned TRBD1 or TRBD2 (5 bases each). The V end was cut by 5 bases, the J end by 6 bases, with 16 bases between. This CDR3 comprises 15 residues. Germline CDR1 reads SGHVS; CDR2 reads FNYEAQ. The CDR3 region has the DNA TGTGCCAGCAGCAGGGACGGGGTCCCTTCCGGGGAGCTGTTTTTT. Its translation is CASSRDGVPSGELFF.

Details on this clonotype: This likely stems from a read error, as it lies one base from a far larger clone. The rearrangement uses TRBV6-9 and TRBJ1-2; 7 bases are a match to TRBD1. The length of the CDR3 is 14 residues. Per germline, CDR1 MNHGY and CDR2 SVAAGI. The CDR3 region is CAGSHQGGGEGYTF. CDR3 nucleotide sequence: TGTGCCGGCAGCCATCAGGGAGGGGGCGAGGGCTACACCTTC.

This clonotype was detected ten times or more. The chain recombines TRBV28 with TRBJ2-7; D remains ambiguous. CDR3 length equals 12 residues. Trimming cost V 3 bases and J 3 bases, with 6 bases left between them. The V gene's germline CDR1 is MDHEN and CDR2 SYDVKM. In DNA, the CDR3 is TGTGCCAGCAGTTTCGACGGCTACGAGCAGTACTTC. Translating it yields CASSFDGYEQYF. Full variable domain (remainder filled in from reference TRBV28 and TRBJ2-7): DVKVTQSSRYLVKRTGEKVFLECVQDMDHENMFWYRQDPGLGLRLIYFSYDVKMKEKGDIPEGYSVSREKKERFSLILESASTNQTSMYLCASSFDGYEQYFGPGTRLTVT.

This clonotype showed up many times. The chain joins TRBV19 to TRBJ1-2; D is possibly TRBD1 (6 bases). CDR1 LNHDA and CDR2 SQIVND come from the germline V gene (reference sequence). Trimming cost V 7 bases and J 6 bases, with 24 bases left between them. This CDR3 is built from 16 residues. CDR3 coding DNA: TGTGCCAGTACAATTGCATTGGCGGACAGAGGACATGGCTACACCTTC. It translates to CASTIALADRGHGYTF.

This clonotype was counted ten times or more. This sequence joins TRBV27 and TRBJ2-5, with a weak D call TRBD1 (6 bases). CDR3 length: 13 amino acids. V was shortened by 8 bases and J by 4 bases, with 14 bases between the two germline ends. Germline CDR1 MNHEY, CDR2 SMNVEV (reference sequence). This CDR3 reads CASGIGQLETQYF. In DNA form, the CDR3 reads TGTGCCAGCGGGATAGGACAGTTAGAGACCCAGTACTTC.

Sample share makes this clonotype medium-sized. The chain employs TRBV7-2 and TRBJ2-7; 9 nucleotides match TRBD2. The V and J ends lost 3 bases and 4 bases, in that order; junction bases with no gene match: 7. The CDR3 length is 15 residues. The V gene's germline CDR1 is SGHTA and CDR2 FQGNSA. Written as DNA, the CDR3 is TGTGCCAGCAGCTTCGATTCTAGCGGGGTATACGAGCAGTACTTC. Residues: CASSFDSSGVYEQYF.

This clonotype has at least ten counts. The chain uses TRBV19 and TRBJ2-2; 9 nucleotides line up with TRBD2. The J segment lost 4 bases and the V segment lost 6 bases, leaving 9 bases of the junction unmatched. The CDR3 spans 16 residues. CDR1 is LNHDA, CDR2 SQIVND, per germline (reference sequence). CDR3 protein: CASRRSLAGPTGELFF. The CDR3 bases are TGTGCCAGTAGGAGGTCGCTAGCGGGACCCACCGGGGAGCTGTTTTTT. Complete variable domain (other parts from reference TRBV19 and TRBJ2-2): DGGITQSPKYLFRKEGQNVTLSCEQNLNHDAMYWYRQDPGQGLRLIYYSQIVNDFQKGDIAEGYSVSREKKESFPLTVTSAQKNPTAFYLCASRRSLAGPTGELFFGEGSRLTVL.

This clonotype appeared many times. This chain uses TRBV29-1 with TRBJ2-3, with 14 bases identical to TRBD2. V lost 6 bases to trimming and J lost 11 bases; unmatched junction nucleotides: 10. This CDR3 spans 14 amino acids. CDR1 and CDR2 from the germline V gene are SQVTM and ANQGSEA. This CDR3 is CSVRPGLAGAVQYF. CDR3 coding DNA: TGCAGCGTCCGACCGGGACTAGCGGGAGCCGTGCAGTATTTT.

Regarding this clonotype: A read error is the likely source, as a far larger clone sits one nucleotide away. V and J are TRBV6-5 and TRBJ1-5; possible D gene TRBD1, 5 bases. V lost 7 bases and J 0 bases, leaving 10 bases between the germline ends. Looked up from germline, CDR1 is MNHEY and CDR2 is SVGAGI. The CDR3 is made up of 14 amino acids. In nucleotides, the CDR3 is TGTGCCAGCATCCACGGGGGTAGCAATCAGCCCCAGCATTTT. Amino acids: CASIHGGSNQPQHF.

Ten or more counts support this clonotype. The chain has TRBV19 and TRBJ2-3, with D perhaps being TRBD1 or TRBD2 (5 bases each). The CDR3 runs 15 residues. Germline CDR1 and CDR2: LNHDA and SQIVND (reference sequence). V was trimmed by 0 bases and J by 2 bases, leaving 9 bases between them. The CDR3 reads CASSIDRGHTDTQYF. CDR3 in DNA: TGTGCCAGTAGTATAGATCGGGGCCACACAGATACGCAGTATTTT.

This clonotype showed up many times. This rearrangement joins TRBV12-3 or TRBV12-4 to TRBJ2-5, with a possible D match to TRBD2 (5 bases). V lost 1 base, J lost 5 bases, and 11 bases lay in between. This CDR3 is built from 14 residues. In nucleotides, the CDR3 is TGTGCCAGCAGTTTAGAGGTTTTAGCGGAGACCCAGTACTTC. As protein: CASSLEVLAETQYF.

The chain employs TRBV20-1 and TRBJ2-3, with no clear D. This CDR3 comprises 15 residues. Germline V lookup: CDR1 DFQATT, CDR2 SNEGSKA (reference sequence). The ends were cut back, 3 bases at V and 3 bases at J, with 16 bases in the middle. Written as DNA, the CDR3 is TGCAGTGCTAGGAAAAGGAGAGCAGTGACAGATACGCAGTATTTT. Translation gives CSARKRRAVTDTQYF.

As concerns this clonotype: The junction does not match germline at one end; this may be a read error. V and J are TRBV20-1 and TRBJ1-6; D gene unclear. The CDR3 is 13 residues long. Per the germline V gene, CDR1 is DFQATT and CDR2 is SNEGSKA (reference sequence). The DNA of the CDR3 is TGCGGTGCGGACCGAGATTTTGCGTCACCCCTCCACTTT. As protein: CGADRDFASPLHF.

The CDR3 region has the DNA TGTGCCAGCAGCGTGGGTCTTGACACCGGGGAGCTGTTTTTT. It yields the protein CASSVGLDTGELFF. The chain has TRBV7-6 and TRBJ2-2; D unresolved. The V gene lost 5 bases and the J gene lost 3 bases, with 10 bases spanning the gap. Germline V gene data show CDR1 as SGHVS and CDR2 as FNYEAQ. The CDR3 has 14 residues.

As for this clonotype: A read error may produce the germline difference seen at one junction end. V and J are TRBV5-1 and TRBJ2-5; a possible D gene is TRBD1 (6 bases). The germline V gene has CDR1 SGHRS and CDR2 YFSETQ. The CDR3 is made up of 14 amino acids. The CDR3 region is CAGTEGTQQETQYF. CDR3 nucleotide sequence: TGCGCCGGCACCGAAGGGACACAACAAGAGACACAGTACTTC.

This clonotype was seen ten or more times. The J gene is TRBJ2-5, the V gene TRBV30; 9 bases fit TRBD2. The V and J ends lost 4 bases and 4 bases, in that order; junction bases with no gene match: 1. The CDR3 totals 12 residues. Germline V lookup: CDR1 GTSNPN, CDR2 SVGIG (reference sequence). The CDR3 loop is CAWKLAGETQYF. Written as DNA, the CDR3 is TGTGCCTGGAAACTAGCGGGAGAGACCCAGTACTTC.

The chain uses TRBV6-1 and TRBJ2-1; D unresolved. This CDR3 is 15 amino acids long. V was pared by 7 bases and J by 1 base, with 14 bases between. Looked up from germline, CDR1 is MNHNS and CDR2 is SASEGT. The CDR3 here is CASIRYSESYNEQFF. The CDR3 nucleotides read TGTGCCAGCATCCGCTACAGTGAATCCTACAATGAGCAGTTCTTC.

A remark on this clonotype: A read error may account for a junction end that differs from germline. The gene calls are TRBV5-1 and TRBJ2-3, with 13 bases aligning to TRBD2. Germline V gives CDR1 SGHRS, CDR2 YFSETQ. This CDR3 comprises 17 residues. The CDR3 here is CTSSGGTSGDFTDTPYF. As DNA, the CDR3 is TGCACCAGCAGCGGCGGGACTAGCGGGGACTTCACAGATACGCCGTATTTT. The complete variable domain, with remaining parts taken from reference TRBV5-1 and TRBJ2-3, reads KAGVTQTPRYLIKTRGQQVTLSCSPISGHRSVSWYQQTPGQGLQFLFEYFSETQRNKGNFPGRFSGRQFSNSRSEMNVSTLELGDSALYLCTSSGGTSGDFTDTPYFGPGTRLTVL.

This clonotype has at least ten counts. The chain links TRBV12-3 or TRBV12-4 to TRBJ1-5; no clear D. Trimming cost V 6 bases and J 5 bases, with 11 bases left between them. The CDR3 loop spans 13 amino acids. This chain's CDR3 is CASSQGPHQPQHF. The CDR3 DNA follows: TGTGCCAGCAGCCAAGGGCCCCATCAGCCCCAGCATTTT.

In its sample, this clonotype was seen many times. The chain combines TRBV5-6 with TRBJ2-7; D remains unclear. V shed 3 bases and J shed 3 bases, with 13 bases lying between them. The CDR3 spans 14 residues. Germline-derived CDR1 and CDR2 are SGHDT and YYEEEE. The CDR3 DNA is TGTGCCAGCAGCTCCTGGGGATCCTACTACGAGCAGTACTTC. Translating it yields CASSSWGSYYEQYF.

Notes on this clonotype: A far larger clone is just one base off, so this is likely a read error. This sequence joins TRBV6-4 and TRBJ2-3; 8 nucleotides agree with TRBD2. The CDR3 loop spans 16 amino acids. V lost 3 bases to trimming and J lost 3 bases; unmatched junction nucleotides: 8. The V gene's germline CDR1 is MRHNA and CDR2 SNTAGT. CDR3 in DNA: TGTGCCAGCAGTGAAGTACACGGGACTAGGACAGATACGCAGTATTTT. Its translation is CASSEVHGTRTDTQYF.

In its sample, this clonotype was seen many times. This chain connects TRBV29-1 to TRBJ2-3, with D perhaps TRBD2 (6 bases). Trimming shortened V by 0 bases and J by 3 bases, and 10 bases separated the two germline ends. This CDR3 contains 14 residues. In germline, CDR1 is SQVTM, CDR2 ANQGSEA. The CDR3 region is CSVEDGRETDTQYF. Written as DNA, the CDR3 is TGCAGCGTTGAAGATGGTCGGGAGACAGATACGCAGTATTTT.

This sequence joins TRBV6-1 and TRBJ2-7; D not resolved. The CDR3 consists of 13 residues. The V end was cut by 6 bases, the J end by 4 bases, with 13 bases between. Germline V gene lookup returns CDR1 MNHNS and CDR2 SASEGT. CDR3 in DNA: TGTGCCAGCAGATCCGCTGGATCGTACGAGCAGTACTTC. Residues: CASRSAGSYEQYF.

This clonotype came up many times. The chain recombines TRBV5-6 with TRBJ2-3; D tentatively fits TRBD1 or TRBD2 (5 bases each). CDR3 size: 14 residues. The germline CDR1 and CDR2 sequences are SGHDT and YYEEEE. The V and J ends lost 4 bases and 10 bases respectively, with 19 bases between them. CDR3 in DNA: TGTGCCAGCAGCCAGCGGACAAGAGGCCGTGCGCAGTATTTT. Protein sequence: CASSQRTRGRAQYF. The whole variable domain, filled in from reference TRBV5-6 and TRBJ2-3, reads DAGVTQSPTHLIKTRGQQVTLRCSPKSGHDTVSWYQQALGQGPQFIFQYYEEEERQRGNFPDRFSGHQFPNYSSELNVNALLLGDSALYLCASSQRTRGRAQYFGPGTRLTVL.